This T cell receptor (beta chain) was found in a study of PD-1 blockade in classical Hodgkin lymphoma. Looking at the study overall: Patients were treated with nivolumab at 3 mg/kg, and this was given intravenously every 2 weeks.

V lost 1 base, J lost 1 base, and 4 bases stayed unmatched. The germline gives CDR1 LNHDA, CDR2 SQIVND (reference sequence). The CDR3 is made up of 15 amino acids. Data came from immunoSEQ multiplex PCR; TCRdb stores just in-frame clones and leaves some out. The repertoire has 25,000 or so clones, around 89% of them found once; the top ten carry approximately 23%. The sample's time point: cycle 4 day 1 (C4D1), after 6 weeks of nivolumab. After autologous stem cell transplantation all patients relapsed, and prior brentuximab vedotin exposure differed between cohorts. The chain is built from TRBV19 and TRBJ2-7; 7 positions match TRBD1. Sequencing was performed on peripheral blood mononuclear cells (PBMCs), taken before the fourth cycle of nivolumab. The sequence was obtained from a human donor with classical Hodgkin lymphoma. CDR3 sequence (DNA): TGTGCCAGTAGTATAGGGACAGGTCGATCCTACGAGCAGTACTTC. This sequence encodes CASSIGTGRSYEQYF.